This TCR beta chain was identified in a study of shared clonotypes between healthy human individuals. At the level of the study: Three plates were used per donor for CD4 naive, three for CD4 memory, two for CD8 naive and one for CD8 memory.

At a deep level, the assay was run. The assay was immunoSEQ multiplex PCR, and TCRdb's table has in-frame clones only and misses some. There are about 2.1 million clones in the sample; around 93% occur only once, and about 1.7% lies in the top ten. The germline gives CDR1 SQVTM, CDR2 ANQGSEA. The CDR3 runs 12 residues. With 0 bases removed from V and 4 bases from J, the gap between germline ends came to 7 bases. Terminally differentiated effector memory CD45RA+ cells were excluded from the naive CD8 cells, which were CD45RO-negative and positively selected for CCR7. The sequence derives from a man younger than 35 in good health. Some clones in this sample may be carry-over from other donors' samples. The sample taken for sequencing was naive CD8+ T cells from PBMCs. The chain combines TRBV29-1 with TRBJ2-7, with D tentatively TRBD2 (5 bases). The DNA for the CDR3 is TGCAGCGTTGAAGATACGGGGTACGAGCAGTACTTC. This codes for CSVEDTGYEQYF.